This T cell receptor (beta chain) was sequenced for a study of blood T cell repertoires in COVID-19. Study-wide context: COVID-19 samples from acute and convalescent phases originated in the United States, Italy and Spain. T cells, B-cell-depleted T cells, or PBMCs supplied cDNA or gDNA.

Per the authors' pipeline: It was from reference gene primer amplification that nucleated cell counts were estimated. Assay: immunoSEQ multiplex PCR; the TCRdb copy retains only in-frame clones and omits some. The DNA was the basis for D and trimming; V, J and clone size are from that table. In the table there are some 300,000 clones, 89% of which are singletons. In Cohort 3, a recovered donor had either two negative PCRs, clearance, or symptom resolution. The CDR3 length is 15 residues. Looked up from germline, CDR1 is SGHAT and CDR2 is FQDESV (reference sequence). The trim removed 5 bases at V and 7 bases at J, leaving 12 bases unmatched.

The receptor was derived from a woman in her thirties or forties who had recovered from COVID-19. Sample: PBMCs or T cells enriched from blood (not recorded which). The rearrangement links TRBV11-1 to TRBJ2-5, with 8 nucleotides matching TRBD1. The chain's CDR3 is CASSRDRGRAGTQYF. In DNA form, the CDR3 reads TGTGCCAGCAGCCGCGACAGGGGTAGAGCTGGGACCCAGTACTTC. Full variable domain (outside the CDR3, taken from reference TRBV11-1 and TRBJ2-5): EAEVAQSPRYKITEKSQAVAFWCDPISGHATLYWYRQILGQGPELLVQFQDESVVDDSQLPKDRFSAERLKGVDSTLKIQPAELGDSAMYLCASSRDRGRAGTQYFGPGTRLLVL.